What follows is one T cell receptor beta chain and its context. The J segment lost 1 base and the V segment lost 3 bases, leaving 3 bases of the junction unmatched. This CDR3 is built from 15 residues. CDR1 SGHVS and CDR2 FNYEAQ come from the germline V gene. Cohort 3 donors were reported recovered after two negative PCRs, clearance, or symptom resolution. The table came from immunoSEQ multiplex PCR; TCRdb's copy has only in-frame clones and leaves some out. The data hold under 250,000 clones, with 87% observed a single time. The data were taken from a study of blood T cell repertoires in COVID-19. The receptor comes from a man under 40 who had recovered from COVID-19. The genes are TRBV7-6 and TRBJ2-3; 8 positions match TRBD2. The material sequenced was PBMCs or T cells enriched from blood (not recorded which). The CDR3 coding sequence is TGTGCCAGCAGCTTTTACGGGGGGGGCACAGATACGCAGTATTTT. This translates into CASSFYGGGTDTQYF.